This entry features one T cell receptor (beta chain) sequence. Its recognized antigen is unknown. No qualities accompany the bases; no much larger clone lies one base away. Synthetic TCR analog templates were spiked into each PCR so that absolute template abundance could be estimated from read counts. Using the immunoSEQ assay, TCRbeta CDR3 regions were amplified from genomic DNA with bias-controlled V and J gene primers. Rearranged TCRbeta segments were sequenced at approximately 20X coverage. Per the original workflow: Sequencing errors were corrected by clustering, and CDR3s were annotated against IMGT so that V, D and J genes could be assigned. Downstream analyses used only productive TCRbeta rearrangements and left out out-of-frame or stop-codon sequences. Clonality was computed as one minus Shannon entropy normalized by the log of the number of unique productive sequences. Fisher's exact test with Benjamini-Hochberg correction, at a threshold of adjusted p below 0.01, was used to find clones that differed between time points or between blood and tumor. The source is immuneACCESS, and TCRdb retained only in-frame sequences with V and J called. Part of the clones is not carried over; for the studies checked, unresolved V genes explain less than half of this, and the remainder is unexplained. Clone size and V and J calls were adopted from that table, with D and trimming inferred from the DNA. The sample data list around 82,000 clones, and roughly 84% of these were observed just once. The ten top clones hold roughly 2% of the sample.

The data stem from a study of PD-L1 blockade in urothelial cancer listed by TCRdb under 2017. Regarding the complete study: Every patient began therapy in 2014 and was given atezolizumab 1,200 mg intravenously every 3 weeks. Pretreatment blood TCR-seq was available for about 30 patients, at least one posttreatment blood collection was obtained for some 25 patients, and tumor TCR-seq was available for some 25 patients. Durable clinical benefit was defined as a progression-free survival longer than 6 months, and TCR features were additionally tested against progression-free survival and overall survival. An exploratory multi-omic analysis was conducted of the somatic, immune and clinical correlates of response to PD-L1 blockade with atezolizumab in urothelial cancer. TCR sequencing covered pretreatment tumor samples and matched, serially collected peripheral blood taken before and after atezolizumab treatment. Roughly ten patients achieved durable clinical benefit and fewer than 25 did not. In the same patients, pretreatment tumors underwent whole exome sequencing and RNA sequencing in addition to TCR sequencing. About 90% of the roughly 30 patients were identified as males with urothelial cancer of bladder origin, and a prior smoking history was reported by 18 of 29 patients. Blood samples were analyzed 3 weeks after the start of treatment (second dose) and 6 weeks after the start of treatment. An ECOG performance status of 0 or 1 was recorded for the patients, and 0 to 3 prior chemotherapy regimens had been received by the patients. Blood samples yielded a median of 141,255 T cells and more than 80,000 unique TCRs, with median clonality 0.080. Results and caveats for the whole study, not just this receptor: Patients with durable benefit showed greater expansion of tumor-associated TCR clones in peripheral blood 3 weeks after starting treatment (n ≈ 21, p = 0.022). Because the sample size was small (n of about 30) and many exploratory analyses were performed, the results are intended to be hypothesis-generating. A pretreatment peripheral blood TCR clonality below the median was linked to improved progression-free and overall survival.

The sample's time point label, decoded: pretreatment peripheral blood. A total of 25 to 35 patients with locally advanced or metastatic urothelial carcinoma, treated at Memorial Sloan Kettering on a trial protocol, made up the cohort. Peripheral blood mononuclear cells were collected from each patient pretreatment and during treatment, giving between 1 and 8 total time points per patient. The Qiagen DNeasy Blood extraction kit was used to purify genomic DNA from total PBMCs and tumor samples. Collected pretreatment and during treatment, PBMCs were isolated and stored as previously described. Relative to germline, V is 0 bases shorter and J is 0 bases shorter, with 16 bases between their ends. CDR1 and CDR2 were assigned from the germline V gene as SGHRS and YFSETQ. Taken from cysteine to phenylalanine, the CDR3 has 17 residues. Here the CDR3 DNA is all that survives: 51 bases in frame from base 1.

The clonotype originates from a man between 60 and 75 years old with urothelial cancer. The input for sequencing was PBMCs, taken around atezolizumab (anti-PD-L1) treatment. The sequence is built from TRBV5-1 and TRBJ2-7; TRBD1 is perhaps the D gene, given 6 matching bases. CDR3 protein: CASSLAERRGGSYEQYF. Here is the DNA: TGCGCCAGCAGCTTGGCCGAAAGAAGAGGGGGCTCCTACGAGCAGTACTTC.